Shown below are 8 T cell receptor beta chains from a single sample sequenced in a study of beta chain features in type 1 diabetes (dated by TCRdb to about 2018). The method was the immunoSEQ multiplex PCR assay. The entire isolated RNA was reverse transcribed using the High Capacity cDNA Reverse Transcription Kit, and thus expressed TCRB transcripts were sequenced. TCRdb took over this immuneACCESS table, retaining in-frame rearrangements with V and J assigned. Such tables are incomplete; in checked studies, under half of the missing clones stem from an unresolved V gene, and the remainder is unexplained. The sample has about 620,000 clones on record, around 15% of them singletons. Jointly, the top ten make up around 0.1% of the sample. Sequencing was performed on naive CD4+ T cells from blood. The cell subset or site label here, explained by the study, means: true naive CD4+ T cells. The receptors here all came from a man between 18 and 35 years old in good health.

The chain combines TRBV9 with TRBJ2-5; 7 bases are shared with TRBD1. Per the germline V gene, CDR1 is SGDLS and CDR2 is YYNGEE. The CDR3 loop spans 13 amino acids. V was clipped by 6 bases and J by 3 bases; unmatched bases: 5. The CDR3, as DNA: TGTGCCAGCAATCGGCAGGGGGAAGAGACCCAGTACTTC. Amino acid sequence: CASNRQGEETQYF. Complete variable domain (other parts from reference TRBV9 and TRBJ2-5): DSGVTQTPKHLITATGQRVTLRCSPRSGDLSVYWYQQSLDQGLQFLIQYYNGEERAKGNILERFSAQQFPDLHSELNLSSLELGDSALYFCASNRQGEETQYFGPGTRLLVL.

CDR3 coding DNA: TGTGCCACCAGCAGAGATCGGCAAGGACAGAAAAACACCATATATTTT. Translating gives CATSRDRQGQKNTIYF. The V and J genes are TRBV15 and TRBJ1-3; TRBD1 is a possible D gene (6 bases). Trimming pared 0 bases from V and 6 bases from J, leaving 15 bases between. Germline loops: CDR1 LNHNV, CDR2 YYDKDF (reference sequence). CDR3 length: 16 amino acids.

This clone has a handful of counts. This chain uses TRBV29-1 with TRBJ2-5; TRBD1 or TRBD2 may be the D gene (5 bases each). This CDR3 region has 12 residues. Trimming took off 8 bases at V and 5 bases at J, with 15 bases between the two ends. The germline V gene encodes CDR1 SQVTM and CDR2 ANQGSEA. This CDR3 reads CSPARGGETQYF. DNA for the CDR3: TGCAGCCCTGCGAGGGGTGGGGAGACCCAGTACTTC.

This clone was seen a few times. The chain is built from TRBV5-1 and TRBJ2-3; D is unclear. Trimming took off 1 base at V and 0 bases at J, with 3 bases between the two ends. The germline V gene encodes CDR1 SGHRS and CDR2 YFSETQ. The CDR3 has 13 amino acids. CDR3 in amino acids: CASSLSSTDTQYF. The CDR3 nucleotides are TGCGCCAGCAGCTTGTCCAGCACAGATACGCAGTATTTT.

The genes are TRBV5-1 and TRBJ1-2; TRBD1 might be the D (5 bases). Per germline, CDR1 SGHRS and CDR2 YFSETQ. V lost 1 base to trimming and J lost 3 bases, with 13 bases between them. CDR3 length: 15 residues. Here the CDR3 reads CASSLPEIRDYGYTF. The CDR3, as DNA: TGCGCCAGCAGCTTGCCGGAGATCAGGGACTATGGCTACACCTTC.

This rearrangement joins TRBV27 to TRBJ2-7; TRBD2 is a possible D gene (5 bases). From germline, CDR1 is MNHEY and CDR2 SMNVEV (reference sequence). This CDR3 is 16 amino acids long. The V end was cut by 5 bases, the J end by 2 bases, with 19 bases between. The chain's CDR3 is CASSPAGIQVTYEQYF. The DNA of the CDR3 is TGTGCCAGCAGTCCGGCCGGGATTCAAGTCACCTACGAGCAGTACTTC.

The V call is TRBV5-4, the J call TRBJ2-6; D is perhaps TRBD1 or TRBD2 (5 bases each). Trimming left V 4 bases short and J 3 bases short, with 11 bases between. The CDR3 totals 15 residues. CDR1 is SGHNT and CDR2 is YYREEE in the germline V gene (reference sequence). The CDR3 DNA reads as TGTGCCAGCAGCCAGAGGGACGGTGGGGCCAACGTCCTGACTTTC. Protein product: CASSQRDGGANVLTF.

The rearrangement uses TRBV4-3 and TRBJ1-3; D is unclear. The CDR3 sequence is 15 residues long. From germline, CDR1 is LGHNA and CDR2 YSLEER. Trimming cost V 3 bases and J 0 bases, with 9 bases left between them. DNA of the CDR3: TGCGCCAGCAGCCAGTTGACCGGCTCTGGAAACACCATATATTTT. Amino acids: CASSQLTGSGNTIYF.